This TCR beta chain came from a study of long-term antiretroviral therapy in people with HIV. Broader study findings: Diversity measured after ART increased yet remained under transplant donor controls.

Every donor had one or more pre-ART and two or more post-ART PBMC samples. Version v3.0 of the immunoSEQ assay ran at survey level. Assay used: immunoSEQ multiplex PCR; TCRdb lists only in-frame clones, some missing. The sample lists tens of thousands of clones, 81% seen once, with 9% to 15% in the top ten. A remark on this clone: Its antigen is unidentified.

Germline V CDR1 and CDR2: LGHNT, FRNRAP. The CDR3 contains 12 residues. V lost 3 bases, J lost 8 bases, and 10 bases lay in between. Source: unsorted PBMCs, taken 0.1 years before starting antiretroviral therapy. This TCR was recovered from a man in his forties or fifties with HIV. The chain joins TRBV12-5 to TRBJ1-2; a possible D gene is TRBD1 (6 bases). The CDR3 protein is CASGFVGGGYTF. DNA for the CDR3: TGTGCTAGTGGTTTTGTCGGGGGCGGCTACACCTTC.